This T cell receptor (beta chain) is from a study of blood T cells in healthy people across ages. For the study at large: About one barcoded beta molecule per two T cells came from capture by template switching.

Next came a second PCR, run for roughly 6 to 11 cycles, which used a sample-barcoded 5' primer along with a J-beta primer mix. TCRdb recomputed calls from the 5' RACE reads with MiXCR, one row per CDR3 protein. The data show 1.5 million to 2 million distinct CDR3 sequences, roughly 32% seen once. Concerning this clonotype: Its cognate antigen is unknown.

Study-level points and caveats: Estimated diversity, derived from one million T cells, was regarded as an underestimate.

Donors were healthy Caucasian individuals from Russia aged roughly 6 to 95. They isolated at least 6 million PBMCs from each sample. V gave up 5 bases and J gave up 8 bases; unmatched junction bases: 18. The V gene's germline CDR1 is DFQATT and CDR2 SNEGSKA (reference sequence). The length of the CDR3 is 17 residues. The origin of this receptor is a woman under 40 in good health. Sequenced input: blood. This chain connects TRBV20-1 to TRBJ2-1; TRBD2 agrees at 10 bases. As DNA, the CDR3 is TGCAGTGCTGTCTCCCGTGCGGCTAGCGGGGGCCGGGATGAGCAGTTCTTC. Its protein product is CSAVSRAASGGRDEQFF.